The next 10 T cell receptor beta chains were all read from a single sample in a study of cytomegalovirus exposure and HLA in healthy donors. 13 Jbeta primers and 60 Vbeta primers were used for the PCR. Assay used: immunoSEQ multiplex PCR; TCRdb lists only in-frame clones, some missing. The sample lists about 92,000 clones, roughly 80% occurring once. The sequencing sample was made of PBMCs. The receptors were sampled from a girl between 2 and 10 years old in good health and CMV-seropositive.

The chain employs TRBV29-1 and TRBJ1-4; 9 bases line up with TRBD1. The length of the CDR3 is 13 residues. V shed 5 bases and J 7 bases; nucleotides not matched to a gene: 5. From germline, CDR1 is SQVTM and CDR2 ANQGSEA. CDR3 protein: CSVTGTGSEKLFF. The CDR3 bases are TGCAGCGTTACCGGGACAGGGTCTGAAAAACTGTTTTTT.

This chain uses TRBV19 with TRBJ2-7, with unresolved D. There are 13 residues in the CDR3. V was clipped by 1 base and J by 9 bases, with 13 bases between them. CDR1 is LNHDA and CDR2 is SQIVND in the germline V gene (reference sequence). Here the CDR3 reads CASSIVPSDWQYF. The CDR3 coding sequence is TGTGCCAGTAGTATAGTTCCATCAGACTGGCAGTACTTC.

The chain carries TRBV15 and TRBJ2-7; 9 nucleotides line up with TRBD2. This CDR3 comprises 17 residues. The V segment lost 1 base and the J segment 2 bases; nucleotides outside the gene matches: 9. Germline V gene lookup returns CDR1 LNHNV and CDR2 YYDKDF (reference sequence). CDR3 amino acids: CATSRVFGGRAPYEQYF. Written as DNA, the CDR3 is TGTGCCACCAGCAGAGTTTTTGGCGGGAGGGCCCCCTACGAGCAGTACTTC.

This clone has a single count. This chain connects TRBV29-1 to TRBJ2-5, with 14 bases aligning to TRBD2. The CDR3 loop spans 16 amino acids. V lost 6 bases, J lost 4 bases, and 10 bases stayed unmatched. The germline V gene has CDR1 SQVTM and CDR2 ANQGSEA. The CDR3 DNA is TGCAGCGTCGCTGGACTAGCGGGAGGTGTAGGAGAGACCCAGTACTTC. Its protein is CSVAGLAGGVGETQYF.

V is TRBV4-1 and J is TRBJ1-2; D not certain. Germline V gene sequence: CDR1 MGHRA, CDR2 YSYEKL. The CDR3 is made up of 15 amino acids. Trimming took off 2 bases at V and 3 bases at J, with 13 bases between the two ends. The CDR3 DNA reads TGCGCCAGCAGCCAAATATCAGGATTCGACTATGGCTACACCTTC. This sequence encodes CASSQISGFDYGYTF.

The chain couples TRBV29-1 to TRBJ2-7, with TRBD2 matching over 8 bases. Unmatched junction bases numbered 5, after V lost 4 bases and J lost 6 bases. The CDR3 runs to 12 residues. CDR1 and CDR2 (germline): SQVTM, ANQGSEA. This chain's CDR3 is CSVGLAGGEQYF. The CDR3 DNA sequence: TGCAGCGTTGGGCTAGCGGGTGGCGAGCAGTACTTC.

In DNA, the CDR3 is TGTGCCAGCAGCCAAGCGGGAGCAGGGCCCTACGAGCAGTACTTC. Its translation is CASSQAGAGPYEQYF. This chain uses TRBV14 with TRBJ2-7; D possibly corresponds to TRBD2 (6 bases). This CDR3 spans 15 amino acids. Germline CDR1 is SGHDN and CDR2 is FVKESK. V was pared by 1 base and J by 2 bases, with 12 bases between.

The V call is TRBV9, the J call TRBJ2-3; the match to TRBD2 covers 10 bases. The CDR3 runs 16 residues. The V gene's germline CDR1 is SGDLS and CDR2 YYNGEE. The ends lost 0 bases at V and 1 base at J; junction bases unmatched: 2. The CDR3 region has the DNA TGTGCCAGCAGCGTAGTCGGGACTAGCGGCACAGATACGCAGTATTTT. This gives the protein CASSVVGTSGTDTQYF.

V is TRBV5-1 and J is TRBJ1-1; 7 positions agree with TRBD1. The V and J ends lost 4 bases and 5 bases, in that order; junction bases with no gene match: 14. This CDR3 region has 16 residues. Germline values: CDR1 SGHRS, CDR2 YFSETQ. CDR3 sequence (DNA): TGCGCCAGCAGCCTGTCTAATCGACAGGGTGGAACTGAAGCTTTCTTT. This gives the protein CASSLSNRQGGTEAFF.

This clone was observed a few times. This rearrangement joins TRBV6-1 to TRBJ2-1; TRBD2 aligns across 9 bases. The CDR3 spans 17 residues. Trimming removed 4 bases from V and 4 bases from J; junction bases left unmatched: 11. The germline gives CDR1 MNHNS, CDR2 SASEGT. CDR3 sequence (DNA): TGTGCCAGCAGTGTAGGGGTTTCGGCGGGAGGGTACAATGAGCAGTTCTTC. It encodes CASSVGVSAGGYNEQFF.